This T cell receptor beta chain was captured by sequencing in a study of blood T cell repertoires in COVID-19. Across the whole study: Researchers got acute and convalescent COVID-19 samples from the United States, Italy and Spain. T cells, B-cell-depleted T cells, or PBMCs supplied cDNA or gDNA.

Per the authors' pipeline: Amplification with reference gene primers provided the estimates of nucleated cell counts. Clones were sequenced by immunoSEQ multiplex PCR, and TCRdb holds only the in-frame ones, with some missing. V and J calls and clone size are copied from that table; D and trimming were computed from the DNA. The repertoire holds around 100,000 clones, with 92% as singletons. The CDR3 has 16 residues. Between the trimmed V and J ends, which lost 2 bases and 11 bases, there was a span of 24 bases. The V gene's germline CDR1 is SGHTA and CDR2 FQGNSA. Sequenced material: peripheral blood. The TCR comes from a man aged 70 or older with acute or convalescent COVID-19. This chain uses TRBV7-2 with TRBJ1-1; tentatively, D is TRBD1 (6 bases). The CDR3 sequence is CASSLLAPSQGDRAFF. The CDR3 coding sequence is TGTGCCAGCAGCTTACTGGCCCCCAGTCAGGGTGACAGGGCTTTCTTT.